A single sample gave rise to the 4 T cell receptor beta chains below, sequenced in a study of tumor-infiltrating lymphocytes in primary liver carcinoma. Researchers drew blood RNA from unsorted whole blood and extracted germline DNA as well. Making TCR beta cDNA involved around 520 ng total RNA and a constant-region primer. Sequencing libraries for TCR beta derived from three nested multiplex PCR rounds that used slightly modified ARM-PCR. Both of the initial two PCR rounds ran for nine to eleven cycles and employed TRBV1-TRBV30 forward primers alongside a C-beta reverse primer. One entry per CDR3 protein, called by TCRdb with MiXCR from the multiplex PCR reads. The data hold a few hundred thousand distinct CDR3 sequences, with roughly three fifths observed a single time. The specimen sequenced was peripheral blood. The receptors originated from a woman aged 30 to 39 with primary liver carcinoma and hepatitis B virus infection.

A few counts support this clonotype. The rearrangement uses TRBV6-1 and TRBJ2-5; no definite D call. The V gene's germline CDR1 is MNHNS and CDR2 SASEGT. V was pared by 5 bases and J by 10 bases, with 14 bases between. The CDR3 has 12 amino acids. The CDR3 reads CASSPQAPSQYF. Here the CDR3 DNA reads TGTGCCAGCAGTCCCCAGGCCCCAAGCCAGTACTTC.

About this clonotype itself: Since the CDR3 does not end with the conserved phenylalanine or tryptophan, this likely comes from a read error. The gene calls are TRBV29-1 and TRBJ1-2; 9 nucleotides agree with TRBD1. V was pared by 6 bases and J by 5 bases, with 7 bases of the junction left unmatched. The V gene's germline CDR1 is SQVTM and CDR2 ANQGSEA. The CDR3 is 13 amino acids. The CDR3, as DNA: TGCAGCGTATATGACAGGGGGGGTTATGGCTACACCCTC. It yields the protein CSVYDRGGYGYTL.

This clonotype was seen many times. The rearrangement uses TRBV29-1 and TRBJ2-1; D may be TRBD1 (5 bases). Trimming left V 3 bases short and J 1 base short, with 10 bases between. Germline V gene data show CDR1 as SQVTM and CDR2 as ANQGSEA. There are 14 residues in the CDR3. The CDR3 DNA sequence: TGCAGCGTTGAGATACGACAGTCCTACAATGAGCAGTTCTTC. Protein product: CSVEIRQSYNEQFF.

The chain is built from TRBV6-5 and TRBJ2-7, with D possibly matching TRBD1 (5 bases). Trimming removed 5 bases from V and 4 bases from J, with 9 bases in between. CDR3 length equals 12 residues. CDR1 and CDR2 (germline): MNHEY, SVGAGI. The CDR3 spells CASSAQGYEQYF. The CDR3 DNA reads as TGTGCCAGCAGTGCCCAGGGTTACGAGCAGTACTTC.